This TCR beta chain was identified during a study of beta chain features in type 1 diabetes. This CDR3 spans 13 amino acids. Germline CDR1 and CDR2: SGHTA and FQGNSA. The V gene lost 1 base and the J gene lost 7 bases, with 10 bases spanning the gap. What was sequenced were expressed TCRB transcripts, since all of the isolated RNA had been reverse transcribed. Sequencing used immunoSEQ multiplex PCR; TCRdb keeps in-frame clones, though not all of them. The sample has around 150,000 clones, around 8.5% seen once; the top ten hold 0.5% to 0.65%. This sequence originates from a man younger than 35 in good health. Sequencing input: central memory CD4+ T cells from blood. The rearrangement links TRBV7-2 to TRBJ1-1; D is possibly TRBD1 (5 bases). CDR3 sequence (DNA): TGTGCCAGCAGCTTAGTGACAGCCCGTGAAGCTTTCTTT. It yields the protein CASSLVTAREAFF.